The 28 T cell receptor beta chains in this list originate from one sample, sequenced in a study of T cells in Graves' hyperthyroidism and ophthalmopathy. The TCR beta CDR3 regions underwent amplification using RNA transcripts as the source. RT-PCR in the first round (using the HTBI primer set) targeted the TCR CDR3. MiXCR was run by TCRdb on the multiplex PCR reads, yielding one entry per CDR3 protein. The table lists a few hundred thousand distinct CDR3 sequences, 20% to 25% of them singletons. The sequenced sample consisted of blood. Every receptor here comes from a woman in her 70s with Graves' ophthalmopathy.

The chain employs TRBV7-9 and TRBJ1-1; tentatively, D is TRBD1 (5 bases). Germline V gene data show CDR1 as SEHNR and CDR2 as FQNEAQ (reference sequence). This CDR3 is built from 17 residues. Trimming took off 3 bases at V and 5 bases at J, with 22 bases between the two ends. Here the CDR3 reads CASSLFWGQLPNTEAFF. CDR3 DNA: TGTGCCAGCAGCTTGTTCTGGGGCCAACTCCCTAATACTGAAGCTTTCTTT.

The chain links TRBV19 to TRBJ2-3; D gene ambiguous. This CDR3 has 12 amino acids. CDR1 and CDR2 (germline): LNHDA, SQIVND (reference sequence). V shed 4 bases and J shed 8 bases, with 10 bases lying between them. In DNA form, the CDR3 reads TGTGCCAGTAGTAGCCTAAGTGGTACGCAGTATTTT. Translated: CASSSLSGTQYF.

The chain combines TRBV20-1 with TRBJ2-3; 9 bases align to TRBD2. Germline lookup yields CDR1 DFQATT and CDR2 SNEGSKA (reference sequence). V was clipped by 1 base and J by 2 bases; unmatched bases: 13. This CDR3 is 18 amino acids long. The CDR3 loop reads CSARGGGRAIKNTDTQYF. The DNA for the CDR3 is TGCAGTGCTAGAGGGGGCGGGAGGGCCATCAAAAACACAGATACGCAGTATTTT.

V is TRBV5-6 and J is TRBJ2-7, with D uncertain. Germline loops: CDR1 SGHDT, CDR2 YYEEEE. Trimming left V 2 bases short and J 3 bases short, with 6 bases between. CDR3 size: 12 residues. The CDR3 DNA sequence: TGTGCCAGCAGCTTTTTGGACTACGAGCAGTACTTC. This encodes CASSFLDYEQYF.

The chain combines TRBV7-9 with TRBJ2-2; D perhaps matches TRBD1 (5 bases). V lost 4 bases and J 3 bases, leaving 9 bases between the germline ends. This CDR3 is 14 amino acids long. CDR1 is SEHNR, CDR2 FQNEAQ, per germline (reference sequence). The CDR3 DNA follows: TGTGCCAGCAGCTCAATGACAGACACCGGGGAGCTGTTTTTT. It codes for CASSSMTDTGELFF.

This chain uses TRBV4-1 with TRBJ1-1; TRBD1 aligns across 11 bases. This CDR3 comprises 15 residues. Germline CDR1 reads MGHRA; CDR2 reads YSYEKL. V was clipped by 5 bases and J by 5 bases; unmatched bases: 7. This chain's CDR3 is CASSEDRGPVTEAFF. The CDR3 coding sequence is TGCGCCAGCAGCGAGGACAGGGGGCCGGTTACTGAAGCTTTCTTT.

The J gene is TRBJ2-7, the V gene TRBV15; D is ambiguous. CDR3 length: 12 residues. Trimming took off 5 bases at V and 3 bases at J, with 8 bases between the two ends. The V gene's germline CDR1 is LNHNV and CDR2 YYDKDF (reference sequence). Here the CDR3 reads CATSAHSYEQYF. In nucleotides, the CDR3 is TGTGCCACCAGCGCCCATAGCTACGAGCAGTACTTC.

This clonotype was observed a handful of times. The chain uses TRBV5-1 and TRBJ2-3; TRBD1 matches 7 bases. The CDR3 runs to 13 residues. V dropped 5 bases and J dropped 4; count of bases not matched to a gene: 4. Germline CDR1 and CDR2: SGHRS and YFSETQ. The CDR3 DNA sequence: TGCGCCAGCAGATACAGGGGCGCAGATACGCAGTATTTT. Translating gives CASRYRGADTQYF.

This clonotype was detected a few times. The chain recombines TRBV6-1 with TRBJ1-1; D is unclear. The V and J ends lost 8 bases and 2 bases respectively, with 12 bases between them. This CDR3 is 13 amino acids long. Germline V gene sequence: CDR1 MNHNS, CDR2 SASEGT. This CDR3 reads CASGPPDNTEAFF. The CDR3 nucleotides are TGTGCCAGCGGCCCCCCCGATAACACTGAAGCTTTCTTT.

This clonotype was seen repeatedly, ten times or more. The chain recombines TRBV5-1 with TRBJ2-1; D might be TRBD1 (5 bases). Trimming removed 9 bases at V and 6 bases at J, with 7 bases between. Germline V gene data show CDR1 as SGHRS and CDR2 as YFSETQ. The CDR3 runs 10 residues. The CDR3 is CATRVNEQFF. The CDR3, as DNA: TGCGCCACCAGGGTCAATGAGCAGTTCTTC.

This clonotype was counted only a few times. J is TRBJ1-2 and V is TRBV12-5, with D uncertain. With 6 bases removed from V and 7 bases from J, the gap between germline ends came to 21 bases. Germline V gene lookup returns CDR1 LGHNT and CDR2 FRNRAP. CDR3 length: 15 residues. CDR3 protein: CASGKPAETKGGYTF. In DNA, the CDR3 is TGTGCTAGTGGCAAACCCGCCGAAACTAAGGGTGGCTACACCTTC.

The chain employs TRBV5-5 and TRBJ2-2; D is possibly TRBD1 (6 bases). The CDR3 is 14 amino acids. CDR1 is SGHKS, CDR2 YYEKEE, per germline (reference sequence). V was trimmed by 5 bases and J by 6 bases, leaving 14 bases between them. The CDR3 DNA follows: TGTGCCAGCAGAGATGGACAGTTCGCCGGGGAGCTGTTTTTT. Translation gives CASRDGQFAGELFF.

The chain has TRBV28 and TRBJ1-2; D is unclear. Deletions cut 2 bases from V and 3 bases from J, with 7 bases between. Germline CDR1 is MDHEN and CDR2 is SYDVKM. The CDR3 is 13 amino acids. CDR3 sequence (DNA): TGTGCCAGCAGTTTAAAGCCTGACTATGGCTACACCTTC. It encodes CASSLKPDYGYTF.

J is TRBJ2-1 and V is TRBV20-1, with 11 bases fitting TRBD2. The CDR3 loop spans 17 amino acids. Unmatched junction bases numbered 11, after V lost 5 bases and J lost 2 bases. The germline gives CDR1 DFQATT, CDR2 SNEGSKA (reference sequence). CDR3 residues: CSAPRASGRNTYNEQFF. CDR3 nucleotide sequence: TGCAGTGCTCCAAGGGCTAGCGGGAGGAACACCTACAATGAGCAGTTCTTC.

This clonotype was seen repeatedly, ten times or more. The chain couples TRBV7-2 to TRBJ2-3; 10 bases agree with TRBD2. Germline V gene lookup returns CDR1 SGHTA and CDR2 FQGNSA. This CDR3 spans 16 amino acids. The V gene end was trimmed by 2 bases and the J gene end by 1 base; junction bases not matched to a gene: 3. DNA of the CDR3: TGTGCCAGCAGCTTAAGCGGGAGGGGGGGCACAGATACGCAGTATTTT. It yields the protein CASSLSGRGGTDTQYF.

This clonotype was observed at least ten times. This chain joins TRBV12-3 or TRBV12-4 and TRBJ1-1; TRBD1 matches 11 bases. CDR3 size: 14 residues. V lost 6 bases, J lost 5 bases, and 5 bases stayed unmatched. As DNA, the CDR3 is TGTGCCAGCAGGGTGGGACAGGGGGAAACTGAAGCTTTCTTT. This translates into CASRVGQGETEAFF.

V and J are TRBV4-2 and TRBJ2-6, with 10 bases that match TRBD2. Germline V lookup: CDR1 LGHNA, CDR2 YNFKEQ. The CDR3 sequence is 17 residues long. The junction had 7 bases not matched to a gene; V was cut back by 6 bases and J by 2 bases. CDR3 amino acids: CASRDLAGDPGANVLTF. CDR3 bases: TGTGCCAGCAGAGATCTAGCGGGAGACCCTGGGGCCAACGTCCTGACTTTC.

The rearrangement links TRBV10-3 to TRBJ2-1, with D uncertain. The CDR3 is 12 residues long. V shed 4 bases and J shed 3 bases, with 4 bases lying between them. Germline V gene data show CDR1 as ENHRY and CDR2 as SYGVKD. For the CDR3, the DNA is TGTGCCATCAGTGCGGTCTACAATGAGCAGTTCTTC. Its protein product is CAISAVYNEQFF.

The genes are TRBV29-1 and TRBJ2-2; possibly TRBD1 for D (6 bases). This CDR3 has 16 residues. Per germline, CDR1 SQVTM and CDR2 ANQGSEA. Trimming cost V 2 bases and J 5 bases, with 18 bases left between them. Written as DNA, the CDR3 is TGCAGCGTTGAAAGGGGGAAAATTCCGGGTACCGGGGAGCTGTTTTTT. Encoded protein: CSVERGKIPGTGELFF.

Only a few counts were recorded for this clonotype. CDR3 nucleotides: TGTGCCAGCAGCCAGTCCGGGACTGACACCGGGGAGCTGTTTTTT. This translates into CASSQSGTDTGELFF. The chain is built from TRBV3-1 and TRBJ2-2; D may be TRBD2 (6 bases). This CDR3 has 15 amino acids. Germline CDR1 LGHDT, CDR2 YNNKEL (reference sequence). V was trimmed by 3 bases and J by 3 bases, leaving 11 bases between them. Drawing the rest from reference TRBV3-1 and TRBJ2-2, the complete variable domain is DTAVSQTPKYLVTQMGNDKSIKCEQNLGHDTMYWYKQDSKKFLKIMFSYNNKELIINETVPNRFSPKSPDKAHLNLHINSLELGDSAVYFCASSQSGTDTGELFFGEGSRLTVL.

There are many counts of this clonotype. One junction end does not reproduce the germline sequence, and a read error may be involved. The gene calls are TRBV12-3 or TRBV12-4 and TRBJ2-5, with TRBD1 matching over 7 bases. The CDR3 has 13 residues. DNA for the CDR3: TGTGCCAGCAGTCACGACAGGGAGAGAGGAGGCCACTTC. Residues: CASSHDRERGGHF.

The rearrangement joins TRBV2 to TRBJ1-6; TRBD1 might be the D (5 bases). This CDR3 is built from 15 residues. V lost 6 bases to trimming and J lost 9 bases, with 18 bases between them. CDR1 and CDR2 (germline): SNHLY, FYNNEI. DNA of the CDR3: TGTGCCAGCAGGCCTTGGGGCGAGAATACTTCACCCCTCCACTTT. It is translated as CASRPWGENTSPLHF.

This clonotype was counted only a few times. V gene TRBV7-8 combines with J gene TRBJ2-7; no clear D gene. Deletions cut 2 bases from V and 6 bases from J, with 8 bases between. The CDR3 consists of 12 residues. The germline CDR1 and CDR2 sequences are SGHVS and FQNEAQ. In nucleotides, the CDR3 is TGTGCCAGCAGCTTAATTGGTGTCGAGCAGTACTTC. Encoded protein: CASSLIGVEQYF. Looking up the rest from reference TRBV7-8 and TRBJ2-7 gives the full variable domain: GAGVSQSPRYKVAKRGQDVALRCDPISGHVSLFWYQQALGQGPEFLTYFQNEAQLDKSGLPSDRFFAERPEGSVSTLKIQRTQQEDSAVYLCASSLIGVEQYFGPGTRLTVT.

The chain joins TRBV9 to TRBJ2-6; D possibly corresponds to TRBD1 (5 bases). Germline CDR1 and CDR2: SGDLS and YYNGEE. There are 17 residues in the CDR3. Trimming took 0 bases from V and 0 from J, leaving 10 bases between them. The CDR3 sequence: CASSVALDTSGANVLTF. The CDR3 nucleotides are TGTGCCAGCAGCGTAGCCTTGGACACCTCTGGGGCCAACGTCCTGACTTTC.

The J gene is TRBJ2-2, the V gene TRBV6-1; 9 bases map to TRBD1. The CDR3 extends over 14 amino acids. Per germline, CDR1 MNHNS and CDR2 SASEGT. Unmatched junction bases numbered 4, after V lost 5 bases and J lost 6 bases. CDR3 amino acids: CASSPRTGAGELFF. The CDR3 DNA sequence: TGTGCCAGCAGTCCCCGGACAGGGGCCGGGGAGCTGTTTTTT.

This clonotype was seen ten or more times. J is TRBJ2-1 and V is TRBV2; TRBD2 matches at 8 bases. J was trimmed by 2 bases and V by 0 bases; bases with no gene match: 6. The germline CDR1 and CDR2 sequences are SNHLY and FYNNEI. The CDR3 loop spans 17 amino acids. The CDR3 loop is CASSEATSGGAYNEQFF. The CDR3 coding sequence is TGTGCCAGCAGTGAAGCCACTAGCGGAGGAGCCTACAATGAGCAGTTCTTC.

This clonotype was detected a few times. CDR3 DNA: TGCAGTGCTAGGTACCAGGGTGACACTGAAGCTTTCTTT. Translating it yields CSARYQGDTEAFF. The V and J genes are TRBV20-1 and TRBJ1-1; D is possibly TRBD1 (5 bases). The CDR3 totals 13 residues. Germline V lookup: CDR1 DFQATT, CDR2 SNEGSKA (reference sequence). V was shortened by 3 bases and J by 3 bases, with 11 bases between the two germline ends.

This chain joins TRBV24-1 and TRBJ1-2; perhaps TRBD1 as D (5 bases). V gave up 9 bases and J gave up 4 bases, with 14 bases separating them. The CDR3 sequence is 13 residues long. Germline CDR1 and CDR2: KGHDR and SFDVKD. CDR3 sequence (DNA): TGTGCCACCCCTAGCAGGGTTAGCTATGGCTACACCTTC. Translated, it gives CATPSRVSYGYTF.